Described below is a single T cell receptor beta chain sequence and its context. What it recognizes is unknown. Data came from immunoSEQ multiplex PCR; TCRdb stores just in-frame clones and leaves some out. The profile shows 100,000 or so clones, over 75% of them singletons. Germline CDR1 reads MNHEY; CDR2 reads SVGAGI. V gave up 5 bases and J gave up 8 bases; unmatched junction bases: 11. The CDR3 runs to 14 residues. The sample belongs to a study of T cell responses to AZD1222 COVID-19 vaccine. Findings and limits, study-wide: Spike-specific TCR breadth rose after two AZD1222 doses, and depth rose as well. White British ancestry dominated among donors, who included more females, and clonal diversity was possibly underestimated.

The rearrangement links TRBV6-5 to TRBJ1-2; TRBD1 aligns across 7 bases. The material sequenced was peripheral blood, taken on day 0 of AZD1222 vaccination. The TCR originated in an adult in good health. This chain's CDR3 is CASSPGGRFSGYTF. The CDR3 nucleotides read TGTGCCAGCAGTCCAGGGGGTCGGTTTTCGGGCTACACCTTC.